This paragraph covers one T cell receptor beta chain sequence. Its antigen remains unknown. Data came from immunoSEQ multiplex PCR; TCRdb stores just in-frame clones and leaves some out. Of approximately 17,000 clones listed, around 50% are singletons. The data were taken from a study of radiation and T cells in renal cell carcinoma. Whole-study findings and limits: Dominant CDR3 motifs were more common in irradiated tumors than controls.

Regarding treatment: 15 Gy SBRT to primary tumor, nephrectomy 4 weeks later. The receptor comes from a woman aged 55-69 years with renal cell carcinoma. This specimen consisted of tumor tissue, obtained from a patient whose treatment included radiotherapy and nephrectomy.

CDR3 in amino acids: CASSDRDRYYGYTF. CDR3 nucleotides: TGTGCCAGCAGTGACCGGGACAGATACTATGGCTACACCTTC. The gene calls are TRBV6-5 and TRBJ1-2; 7 bases align to TRBD1. J lost 3 bases, V lost 5 bases, and 6 bases had no gene match. There are 14 residues in the CDR3. Germline values: CDR1 MNHEY, CDR2 SVGAGI.